The 10 T cell receptor beta chains presented below share a single source sample, sequenced in a study of T cell responses to AZD1222 COVID-19 vaccine. This table comes from immunoSEQ multiplex PCR, and its TCRdb copy is limited to in-frame clones, with some not included. The table has approximately 150,000 clones, around 93% seen once; the top ten hold approximately 1.9%. Sequences were derived from peripheral blood, sampled on day 0 of AZD1222 vaccination. These receptors were obtained from an adult in good health.

Notes on this clone: The same CDR3 also results from other DNA sequences found in this sample. The V call is TRBV7-2, the J call TRBJ2-7, with TRBD2 matching 12 bases. The V and J ends lost 1 base and 2 bases, in that order; junction bases with no gene match: 0. Germline V gives CDR1 SGHTA, CDR2 FQGNSA. The CDR3 is 15 amino acids. CDR3 loop: CASSLGLAGAYEQYF. The CDR3 DNA follows: TGTGCCAGCAGCTTAGGACTAGCGGGGGCCTACGAGCAGTACTTC.

This chain connects TRBV10-3 to TRBJ2-1; TRBD1 matches at 12 bases. Germline lookup yields CDR1 ENHRY and CDR2 SYGVKD. V shed 2 bases and J 8 bases; nucleotides not matched to a gene: 7. This CDR3 comprises 16 residues. The CDR3 nucleotides are TGTGCCATCAGTGAGGCGGGACAGGGGGCAATCCATGAGCAGTTCTTC. As protein: CAISEAGQGAIHEQFF.

This chain connects TRBV2 to TRBJ2-2, with TRBD1 matching over 8 bases. Trimming removed 6 bases from V and 2 bases from J; junction bases left unmatched: 2. Germline V CDR1 and CDR2: SNHLY, FYNNEI. CDR3 length equals 14 residues. CDR3: CASRDRGNTGELFF. CDR3 nucleotide sequence: TGTGCCAGCAGAGACAGGGGTAACACCGGGGAGCTGTTTTTT.

This clone is a singleton in its sample. This sequence joins TRBV9 and TRBJ2-7, with D possibly TRBD1 on 6 matching bases. There are 13 residues in the CDR3. Trimming pared 2 bases from V and 6 bases from J, leaving 12 bases between. CDR1 is SGDLS and CDR2 is YYNGEE in the germline V gene. CDR3 coding DNA: TGTGCCAGCAGCGTGGGATGGGGGCTCGAGCAGTACTTC. It codes for CASSVGWGLEQYF.

The chain combines TRBV4-3 with TRBJ1-2; 9 bases align to TRBD1. Germline trimming cut 3 bases from V and 4 bases from J; bases unmatched to any gene: 18. In germline, CDR1 is LGHNA, CDR2 YSLEER. This CDR3 is built from 19 residues. CDR3 sequence (DNA): TGCGCCAGCAGCCAGGACGTCTCCCGGGACAGGGACTCCGGCTATGGCTACACCTTC. Its protein product is CASSQDVSRDRDSGYGYTF.

The gene calls are TRBV5-6 and TRBJ2-7, with 11 bases matching TRBD2. The germline gives CDR1 SGHDT, CDR2 YYEEEE. With 7 bases clipped from V and 4 bases from J, the junction kept 13 bases outside the gene matches. This CDR3 region has 16 residues. CDR3 protein: CASSLQVAGGVYEQYF. The CDR3 bases are TGTGCCAGCTCCCTTCAGGTAGCGGGAGGGGTATACGAGCAGTACTTC.

The gene calls are TRBV7-2 and TRBJ2-3; 9 bases agree with TRBD2. The CDR3 loop spans 15 amino acids. After removal of 5 bases from V and 3 bases from J, the junction contained 6 bases not matched to a gene. Germline lookup yields CDR1 SGHTA and CDR2 FQGNSA. In DNA, the CDR3 is TGTGCCAGCAGCCTCCGGCTAGCGGGAACAGATACGCAGTATTTT. This translates into CASSLRLAGTDTQYF.

The chain joins TRBV5-6 to TRBJ1-1; D not resolved. The CDR3 has 14 amino acids. Between the trimmed V and J ends, which lost 0 bases and 1 base, there was a span of 7 bases. Looked up from germline, CDR1 is SGHDT and CDR2 is YYEEEE. The CDR3 spells CASSLALRNTEAFF. The CDR3 DNA sequence: TGTGCCAGCAGCTTGGCACTTAGGAACACTGAAGCTTTCTTT.

The chain employs TRBV10-1 and TRBJ2-7; 7 bases fit TRBD2. Germline loops: CDR1 WNHNN, CDR2 SYGVQD (reference sequence). CDR3 size: 13 residues. The J segment lost 0 bases and the V segment lost 8 bases, leaving 4 bases of the junction unmatched. The CDR3 spells CASPGGDSYEQYF. CDR3 bases: TGCGCCAGCCCTGGGGGGGACTCCTACGAGCAGTACTTC.

This rearrangement joins TRBV19 to TRBJ2-1; 7 positions match TRBD2. Unmatched junction bases numbered 6, after V lost 5 bases and J lost 2 bases. CDR3 length: 15 amino acids. CDR1 is LNHDA and CDR2 is SQIVND in the germline V gene (reference sequence). DNA of the CDR3: TGTGCCAGTAGTGAACTAGCGCAAACCTACAATGAGCAGTTCTTC. Amino acid sequence: CASSELAQTYNEQFF.